This TCR beta chain was recorded in a study of beta chain features in type 1 diabetes. General study results and limits: For Type 1 diabetes patients, all four CD4+ subsets carried TCRB CDR3s that were moderately but significantly shorter.

Sampling consisted of one heparinised blood draw per donor, averaging around 110 mL. Using CD45RO/CCR7/CD25/CD127/CD95/CD27, CD4+ naive, central memory, regulatory and stem cell-like memory cells were sorted. The CDR3 has 15 amino acids. Germline V gives CDR1 SNHLY, CDR2 FYNNEI. After removal of 6 bases from V and 1 base from J, the junction contained 3 bases not matched to a gene. What was sequenced were expressed TCRB transcripts, since all of the isolated RNA had been reverse transcribed. Generated by immunoSEQ multiplex PCR, the TCRdb table keeps only in-frame clones and is missing some. The repertoire consists of nearly 350,000 clones, with roughly 8.8% occurring once and the leading ten covering more than 0.8%. The table lists this clone with a few counts. The antigen remains undetermined.

The gene calls are TRBV2 and TRBJ2-3; 11 bases align to TRBD2. The TCR sequence derives from a man aged 30 to 45 with type 1 diabetes. The material sequenced was central memory CD4+ T cells from blood. The CDR3 protein is CASSLLAGGTDTQYF. The CDR3 region has the DNA TGTGCCAGCAGCCTACTAGCGGGGGGCACAGATACGCAGTATTTT.